The 11 T cell receptor beta chains reported below all come from one sample, sequenced in a study of shared clonotypes between healthy human individuals. The data were produced by immunoSEQ multiplex PCR, yet TCRdb's version contains in-frame clones alone and is incomplete. The sample shows some 2 million clones, less than 95% of them seen only once. Naive CD8 isolation took CD45RO-negative cells positively selected for CCR7 and excluded terminally differentiated effector memory CD45RA+ cells. Material: naive CD8+ T cells sorted from blood. These receptors were collected from a man between 18 and 35 years old in good health.

This sequence joins TRBV9 and TRBJ2-1, with 7 nucleotides matching TRBD1. In germline, CDR1 is SGDLS, CDR2 YYNGEE. The CDR3 is 14 amino acids. V lost 3 bases to trimming and J lost 7 bases; unmatched junction nucleotides: 7. The CDR3 DNA reads TGTGCCAGCAGCGATGGACAGGACAGGAATGAGCAGTTCTTC. It codes for CASSDGQDRNEQFF.

This rearrangement joins TRBV1 to TRBJ2-7. TRBV1 is a documented pseudogene. The CDR3 runs 15 residues. CDR3 amino acids: CTSSQEPGPDYEQYF. The CDR3 DNA follows: TGCACCAGCAGCCAAGAACCCGGGCCGGACTACGAGCAGTACTTC.

V and J are TRBV7-6 and TRBJ2-1; 14 nucleotides align to TRBD2. The CDR3 covers 16 residues. Per the germline V gene, CDR1 is SGHVS and CDR2 is FNYEAQ. The J segment lost 7 bases and the V segment lost 1 base, leaving 3 bases of the junction unmatched. CDR3 nucleotide sequence: TGTGCCAGCAGCTTAGGACTAGCGGGGGGGCCGAATGAGCAGTTCTTC. It is translated as CASSLGLAGGPNEQFF.

This chain uses TRBV5-6 with TRBJ2-1, with no clear D. Germline V gives CDR1 SGHDT, CDR2 YYEEEE. The V end lost 0 bases, the J end lost 2 bases, and 12 bases lay between the germline ends. The CDR3 sequence is 16 residues long. CDR3 residues: CASSLAVTYPYNEQFF. As DNA, the CDR3 is TGTGCCAGCAGCTTGGCAGTAACGTATCCCTACAATGAGCAGTTCTTC.

The chain carries TRBV7-8 and TRBJ2-5; TRBD2 matches at 13 bases. The CDR3 has 16 residues. After removal of 5 bases from V and 2 bases from J, the junction contained 5 bases not matched to a gene. Germline CDR1 reads SGHVS; CDR2 reads FQNEAQ. For the CDR3, the DNA is TGTGCCAGCAGCCCGCCGGGACTAGCGGGACAAGAGACCCAGTACTTC. Translating it yields CASSPPGLAGQETQYF.

The gene calls are TRBV2 and TRBJ2-7; 15 positions agree with TRBD2. This CDR3 has 17 residues. Germline V gene lookup returns CDR1 SNHLY and CDR2 FYNNEI. J was trimmed by 0 bases and V by 6 bases; bases with no gene match: 6. The CDR3 DNA reads as TGTGCCAGCAGGGGGACTAGCGGGAGGCTACGCTCCTACGAGCAGTACTTC. Protein product: CASRGTSGRLRSYEQYF.

The DNA of the CDR3 is TGTGCCAGCAGCCCGGGGGGGTTTAGCAATCAGCCCCAGCATTTT. Translated, it gives CASSPGGFSNQPQHF. The chain carries TRBV9 and TRBJ1-5, with D perhaps TRBD1 (5 bases). V shed 4 bases and J shed 0 bases, with 11 bases lying between them. The CDR3 sequence is 15 residues long. Germline values: CDR1 SGDLS, CDR2 YYNGEE.

The chain employs TRBV27 and TRBJ1-2, with TRBD1 identical over 9 bases. The CDR3 is 15 amino acids. J lost 3 bases, V lost 5 bases, and 7 bases had no gene match. Germline V gene data show CDR1 as MNHEY and CDR2 as SMNVEV (reference sequence). CDR3 DNA: TGTGCCAGCAGTGCGAGGGACAGGGTTTACTATGGCTACACCTTC. Translating gives CASSARDRVYYGYTF.

V is TRBV19 and J is TRBJ1-2; 9 bases are a match to TRBD1. Germline CDR1 reads LNHDA; CDR2 reads SQIVND (reference sequence). V lost 6 bases, J lost 2 bases, and 4 bases stayed unmatched. The CDR3 contains 14 residues. In nucleotides, the CDR3 is TGTGCCAGTAGCCCGACAGGGGGGAACTATGGCTACACCTTC. Translating it yields CASSPTGGNYGYTF.

With regard to this clone: In the same sample, other DNA sequences code for this CDR3. This chain links TRBV6-1 with TRBJ2-7, with no clear D. Germline CDR1 is MNHNS and CDR2 is SASEGT. Trimming took off 1 base at V and 2 bases at J, with 3 bases between the two ends. CDR3 length equals 12 residues. CDR3 in amino acids: CASSEVAYEQYF. CDR3 nucleotide sequence: TGTGCCAGCAGTGAAGTGGCCTACGAGCAGTACTTC.

V gene TRBV2 combines with J gene TRBJ2-5; D unresolved. Germline V gene data show CDR1 as SNHLY and CDR2 as FYNNEI. Trimming took off 4 bases at V and 1 base at J, with 13 bases between the two ends. CDR3 length: 15 amino acids. CDR3 protein: CASSVHMGPQETQYF. The DNA for the CDR3 is TGTGCCAGCAGTGTCCATATGGGTCCCCAAGAGACCCAGTACTTC.